This T cell receptor beta chain is from a study of CD8 T cells in ankylosing spondylitis (TCRdb year 2017). About the investigation overall: T cell receptor beta repertoires were profiled in healthy donors and ankylosing spondylitis patients so that disease-linked TCR variants could be found. The full study cohort was made up of under 30 ankylosing spondylitis patients and about a hundred healthy donors. Peripheral blood was sampled, and synovial fluid was additionally collected from ankylosing spondylitis patients. What the work shows at the level of the full study, not this receptor alone: The disease-linked clones showed a CD8+ phenotype and occurred at relatively low frequencies in peripheral blood. The disease-linked clones were reported as significantly enriched in matched synovial fluid samples from ankylosing spondylitis patients. Blood from ankylosing spondylitis patients appeared to be characterized by a TCR beta motif made up of under 10 highly homologous amino acid variants. Some TCR beta motif variants had previously been reported in synovial fluid and blood of reactive arthritis patients, which suggested common disease-initiation mechanisms.

V is shortened by 1 base, J by 0 bases, and the region joining them spans 7 bases. The CDR3, cysteine through phenylalanine, is 14 amino acids long. Left in the record is the CDR3 DNA by itself, 42 bases read in frame from the first base. CDR1 DFQATT and CDR2 SNEGSKA are derived from the germline V gene (reference sequence). This clonotype was observed a few times. No antigen is known for it. No much larger clone exists at a distance of one base, and base qualities are not known. The instrument given in TCRdb is Illumina HiSeq 2500. Quantitative 5'-RACE with molecular barcodes was the method used to prepare the TCR beta libraries. Turning to the authors' computational methods: A new computational method based on a probabilistic model of VDJ rearrangement was used to identify disease-linked TCR variants. TCRdb cleaned the public reads at Q25 with fastp, built clones with MiXCR and kept in-frame beta chains. Merged by CDR3 protein, the rows form single entries marked with the most common genes and DNA. The V and J calls were determined by TCRdb, not by the authors. The sample includes around 890,000 distinct CDR3 sequences, with over 9.5% observed a single time. Approximately 0.51% of the sample is held by the ten biggest clonotypes.

Sequenced input: blood, either unsorted or a sorted T cell fraction (not recorded which). The receptor was derived from a male donor with ankylosing spondylitis. The sequence is built from TRBV20-1 and TRBJ1-5, with the D gene not confidently named. This receptor has the CDR3 CSARVLISNQPQHF. In nucleotides, the sequence is TGCAGTGCTAGAGTGCTAATTAGCAATCAGCCCCAGCATTTT.